This T cell receptor (beta chain) was obtained from a study of cytomegalovirus exposure and HLA in healthy donors. 13 Jbeta primers and 60 Vbeta primers were used for the PCR. TCRdb's table, derived via immunoSEQ multiplex PCR, lists solely in-frame clones and lacks some. The data show 55,000 to 90,000 clones, with roughly 79% seen just once and approximately 6.3% held by the top ten. V was pared by 3 bases and J by 9 bases, with 13 bases of the junction left unmatched. The CDR3 runs 16 residues. Germline V CDR1 and CDR2: KGHSH, LQKENI. This sequence was found in a man in his fifties in good health and CMV-seronegative. J is TRBJ2-5 and V is TRBV18, with 10 bases that match TRBD1. The sequencing sample was made of PBMCs. This chain's CDR3 is CASSPGQGPRGWAQYF. The CDR3 bases are TGTGCCAGCTCACCGGGACAGGGGCCCCGAGGGTGGGCCCAGTACTTC.